The clone carrying this T cell receptor (beta chain) has ten or more counts. Its antigen is unknown. This record belongs to a study of T cell repertoires in cytomegalovirus infection. General observations from the study: HLA-C-restricted CMV clonotypes gave the most frequent clonotype in two of eight donors.

TCRdb analysed the reads with MiXCR anew, one entry per CDR3 protein. The table includes approximately 240,000 distinct CDR3 sequences, about 12% detected once. Germline V gene sequence: CDR1 MNHEY, CDR2 SMNVEV (reference sequence). The CDR3 covers 15 residues. Trimming removed 4 bases from V and 8 bases from J; junction bases left unmatched: 7. V gene TRBV27 combines with J gene TRBJ2-1; 11 bases fit TRBD2. The TCR comes from a human donor in good health (CMV status not recorded). Some clones in this sample may be carry-over from other donors' samples. Sequenced input: PBMCs. Here the CDR3 reads CASSSTSGIVDEQFF. The CDR3 coding sequence is TGTGCCAGCAGTTCGACTAGCGGGATAGTAGATGAGCAGTTCTTC.